A single sample gave rise to the 3 T cell receptor beta chains below, sequenced in a study of cytomegalovirus exposure and HLA in healthy donors. PCR involved 60 Vbeta and 13 Jbeta primers. Produced via immunoSEQ multiplex PCR; TCRdb's table is partial and in-frame only. The table for this sample gives about 50,000 clones. The sequencing sample was made of PBMCs. The receptors shown here come from a woman aged 40 to 50 in good health and CMV-seronegative.

J is TRBJ2-2 and V is TRBV7-8; 7 positions agree with TRBD1. The CDR3 loop spans 17 amino acids. Germline V CDR1 and CDR2: SGHVS, FQNEAQ. J was trimmed by 0 bases and V by 5 bases; bases with no gene match: 9. The CDR3 sequence is CASSPIPGTANTGELFF. In DNA form, the CDR3 reads TGTGCCAGCAGCCCCATTCCCGGGACAGCGAACACCGGGGAGCTGTTTTTT. Supplemented by reference TRBV7-8 and TRBJ2-2, the full variable domain reads GAGVSQSPRYKVAKRGQDVALRCDPISGHVSLFWYQQALGQGPEFLTYFQNEAQLDKSGLPSDRFFAERPEGSVSTLKIQRTQQEDSAVYLCASSPIPGTANTGELFFGEGSRLTVL.

This rearrangement joins TRBV18 to TRBJ2-1; 12 bases align to TRBD2. The CDR3 covers 16 residues. After removal of 3 bases from V and 6 bases from J, the junction contained 6 bases not matched to a gene. The germline V gene encodes CDR1 KGHSH and CDR2 LQKENI. The CDR3: CASSPPGTSGFNEQFF. The DNA of the CDR3 is TGTGCCAGCTCACCTCCCGGGACTAGCGGGTTCAATGAGCAGTTCTTC.

The gene calls are TRBV19 and TRBJ1-5; no reliable D call. Per germline, CDR1 LNHDA and CDR2 SQIVND (reference sequence). This CDR3 is built from 17 residues. Trimming took off 3 bases at V and 0 bases at J, with 15 bases between the two ends. The CDR3, as DNA: TGTGCCAGTAGTATGGTTAGGACGGACTATAGCAATCAGCCCCAGCATTTT. As protein: CASSMVRTDYSNQPQHF.